This entry describes one TCR beta chain. What it recognizes is unknown. This sample is drawn from a study of T cell responses to AZD1222 COVID-19 vaccine. Study as a whole: Pooled together were second doses at about 4 or about 12 weeks.

This CDR3 region has 14 residues. Trimming pared 2 bases from V and 6 bases from J, leaving 8 bases between. Germline-derived CDR1 and CDR2 are PRHDT and FYEKMQ (reference sequence). TCRdb's table, derived via immunoSEQ multiplex PCR, lists solely in-frame clones and lacks some. The table lists 100,000 to 150,000 clones, just over 90% of them singletons. Study-wide results and caveats: It should be noted that donors were predominantly white British and more often female, and clonal diversity was possibly underestimated.

The chain employs TRBV13 and TRBJ1-6; D unresolved. The material sequenced was peripheral blood, taken on day 0 of AZD1222 vaccination. The receptor comes from an adult in good health. The CDR3 DNA reads as TGTGCCAGCAGCTTAAAGGGTTTTAATTCACCCCTCCACTTT. It encodes CASSLKGFNSPLHF.